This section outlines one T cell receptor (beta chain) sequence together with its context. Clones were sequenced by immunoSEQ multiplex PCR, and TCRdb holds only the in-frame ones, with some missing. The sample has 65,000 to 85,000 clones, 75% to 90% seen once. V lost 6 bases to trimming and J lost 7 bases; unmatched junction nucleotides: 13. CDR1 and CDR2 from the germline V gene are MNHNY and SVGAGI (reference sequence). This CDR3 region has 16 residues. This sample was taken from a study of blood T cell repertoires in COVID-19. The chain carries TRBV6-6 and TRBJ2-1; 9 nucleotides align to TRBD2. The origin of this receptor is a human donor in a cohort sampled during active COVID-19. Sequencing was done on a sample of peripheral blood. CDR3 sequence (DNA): TGTGCCAGCAGCACCTTTCGCGGGGGGGCCGGGAATGAGCAGTTCTTC. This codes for CASSTFRGGAGNEQFF.